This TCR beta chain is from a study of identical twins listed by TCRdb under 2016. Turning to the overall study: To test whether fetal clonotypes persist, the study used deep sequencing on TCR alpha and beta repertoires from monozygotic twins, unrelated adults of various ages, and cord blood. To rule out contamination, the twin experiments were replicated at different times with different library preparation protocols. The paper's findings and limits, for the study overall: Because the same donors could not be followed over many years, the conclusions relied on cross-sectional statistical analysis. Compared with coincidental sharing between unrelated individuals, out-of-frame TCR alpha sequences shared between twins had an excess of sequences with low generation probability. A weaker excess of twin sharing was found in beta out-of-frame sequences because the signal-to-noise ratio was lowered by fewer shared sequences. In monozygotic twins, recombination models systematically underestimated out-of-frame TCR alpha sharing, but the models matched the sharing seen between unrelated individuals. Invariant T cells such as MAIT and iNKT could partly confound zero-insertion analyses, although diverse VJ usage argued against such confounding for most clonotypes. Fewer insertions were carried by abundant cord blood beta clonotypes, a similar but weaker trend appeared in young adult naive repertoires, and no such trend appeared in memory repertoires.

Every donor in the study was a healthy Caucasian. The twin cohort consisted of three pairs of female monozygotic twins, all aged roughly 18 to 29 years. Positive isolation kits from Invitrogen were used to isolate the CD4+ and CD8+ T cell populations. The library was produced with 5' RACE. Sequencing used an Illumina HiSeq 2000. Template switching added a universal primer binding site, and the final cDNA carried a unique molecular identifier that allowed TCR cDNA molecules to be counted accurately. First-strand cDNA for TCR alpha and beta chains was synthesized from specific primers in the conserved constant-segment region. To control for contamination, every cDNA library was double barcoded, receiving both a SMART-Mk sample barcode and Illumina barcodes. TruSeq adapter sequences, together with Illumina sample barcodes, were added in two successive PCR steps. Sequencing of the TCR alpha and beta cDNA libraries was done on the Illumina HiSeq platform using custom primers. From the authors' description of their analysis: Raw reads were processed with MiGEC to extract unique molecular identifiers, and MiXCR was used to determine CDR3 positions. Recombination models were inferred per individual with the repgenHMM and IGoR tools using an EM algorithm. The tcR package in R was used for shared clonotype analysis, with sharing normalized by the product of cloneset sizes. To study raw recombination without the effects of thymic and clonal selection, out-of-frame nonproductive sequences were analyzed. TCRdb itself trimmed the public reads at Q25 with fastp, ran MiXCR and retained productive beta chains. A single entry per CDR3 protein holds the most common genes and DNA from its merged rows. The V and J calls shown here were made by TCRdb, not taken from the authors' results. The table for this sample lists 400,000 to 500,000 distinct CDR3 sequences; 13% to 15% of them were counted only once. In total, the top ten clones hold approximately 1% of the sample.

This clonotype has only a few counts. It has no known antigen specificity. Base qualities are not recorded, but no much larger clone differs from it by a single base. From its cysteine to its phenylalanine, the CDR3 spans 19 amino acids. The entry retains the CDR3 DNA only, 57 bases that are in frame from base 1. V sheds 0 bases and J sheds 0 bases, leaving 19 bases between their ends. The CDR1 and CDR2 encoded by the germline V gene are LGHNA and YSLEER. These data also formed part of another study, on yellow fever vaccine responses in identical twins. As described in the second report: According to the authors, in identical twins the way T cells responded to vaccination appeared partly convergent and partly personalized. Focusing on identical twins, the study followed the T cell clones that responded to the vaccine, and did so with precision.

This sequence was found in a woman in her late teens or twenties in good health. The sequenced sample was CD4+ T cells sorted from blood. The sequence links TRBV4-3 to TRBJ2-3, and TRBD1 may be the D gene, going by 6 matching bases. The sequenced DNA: TGCGCCAGCAGCCAAGATATTAGGACAGAACTTCCTAGCACAGATACGCAGTATTTT. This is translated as CASSQDIRTELPSTDTQYF.